These T cell receptor beta chains were read from a single sample in a study of shared clonotypes between healthy human individuals. Measured with immunoSEQ multiplex PCR; TCRdb has only the in-frame clones, and not every one. The table has approximately 2,300,000 clones, around 90% seen once. The sample consisted of naive CD4+ T cells from PBMCs. All receptors come from a man aged 18-30 years in good health. Some clones in this sample may be carry-over from other donors' samples. The CDR3 runs from the conserved cysteine through the conserved F or W. A D gene is named only where the DNA matches it firmly. Part of the rows lack a size; the others show once, few, many or a class for expanded clones.

V	size	J	D	CDR3	DNA
TRBV7-3	.	TRBJ2-7	.	CASSLNRASEQYF	TGTGCCAGCAGCTTAAATCGCGCGTCCGAGCAGTACTTC
TRBV2	.	TRBJ2-4	TRBD1	CASSDMDRWSAKNIQYF	TGTGCCAGCAGTGACATGGACAGGTGGTCAGCCAAAAACATTCAGTACTTC
TRBV19	.	TRBJ1-3	.	CASSIRGGATGNTIYF	TGTGCCAGTAGTATTCGGGGAGGAGCGACTGGAAACACCATATATTTT
TRBV7-2	.	TRBJ1-1	.	CASSLETRYTEAFF	TGTGCCAGCAGCTTAGAGACTCGGTACACTGAAGCTTTCTTT
TRBV5-1	.	TRBJ2-3	.	CASSTTPARDTQYF	TGCGCCAGCAGCACCACCCCGGCTCGAGATACGCAGTATTTT
TRBV29-1	.	TRBJ2-1	.	CSVETGGNNEQFF	TGCAGCGTTGAGACAGGAGGGAACAATGAGCAGTTCTTC
TRBV20-1	.	TRBJ1-2	.	CSTREFTF	TGCAGTACCAGGGAATTCACCTTC
TRBV4-1	.	TRBJ2-3	.	CASSQEAFRDRTDTQYF	TGCGCCAGCAGCCAAGAGGCGTTCAGAGACCGCACAGATACGCAGTATTTT
TRBV19	.	TRBJ2-1	.	CASRFPGNEQFF	TGTGCCAGTCGTTTTCCAGGAAATGAGCAGTTCTTC
TRBV27	.	TRBJ1-1	TRBD1	CASSPLGTALGAFF	TGTGCCAGCAGCCCGCTCGGGACAGCTCTCGGAGCTTTCTTT
TRBV11-2	.	TRBJ1-2	.	CASSPGRGLGYGYTF	TGTGCCAGCAGCCCGGGAAGGGGATTGGGCTATGGCTACACCTTC
TRBV7-3	once	TRBJ2-2	TRBD2	CASSPRGGRTGELFF	TGTGCCAGCAGCCCCCGGGGGGGGCGAACCGGGGAGCTGTTTTTT
TRBV5-1	.	TRBJ2-1	TRBD2	CASSLGFMGLAGDEQFF	TGCGCCAGCAGCTTGGGCTTTATGGGGCTAGCGGGAGATGAGCAGTTCTTC
TRBV11-3	.	TRBJ2-1	.	CASSFGGGEQFF	TGTGCCAGCAGCTTCGGTGGCGGTGAGCAGTTCTTC
TRBV7-2	.	TRBJ2-7	.	CASSLLRLSGEQYF	TGTGCCAGCAGCTTGCTGAGACTTTCGGGGGAGCAGTACTTC
TRBV2	.	TRBJ2-4	.	CASSEARDLLNIQYF	TGTGCCAGCAGTGAAGCGAGGGATTTACTCAACATTCAGTACTTC
TRBV28	once	TRBJ2-3	.	CASSLPPRTDTQYF	TGTGCCAGCAGTTTGCCCCCCCGAACAGATACGCAGTATTTT
TRBV5-6	.	TRBJ1-1	.	CASSLRQIAMNTEAFF	TGTGCCAGCAGCCTCCGACAGATAGCCATGAACACTGAAGCTTTCTTT
TRBV28	.	TRBJ1-5	.	CASRPRNQPQHF	TGTGCCAGCCGCCCTAGGAATCAGCCCCAGCATTTT
TRBV6-5	once	TRBJ1-5	.	CASSPLPASNQPQHF	TGTGCCAGCAGTCCACTACCAGCCAGTAATCAGCCCCAGCATTTT
TRBV5-1	.	TRBJ2-5	TRBD2	CASSLSGGSSSETQYF	TGCGCCAGCAGCTTGTCTGGCGGGAGTTCGTCAGAGACCCAGTACTTC
TRBV7-3	once	TRBJ2-5	.	CASSETAAQETQYF	TGTGCCAGCAGCGAAACGGCGGCGCAAGAGACCCAGTACTTC
TRBV9	.	TRBJ2-2	TRBD2	CASSVAGGPPGELFF	TGTGCCAGCAGCGTAGCGGGAGGGCCGCCCGGGGAGCTGTTTTTT
TRBV27	.	TRBJ2-1	TRBD2	CASSGGVLAGGNEQFF	TGTGCCAGCAGTGGGGGGGTTTTAGCGGGAGGGAATGAGCAGTTCTTC
TRBV28	few	TRBJ1-5	.	CASSPHLGESQPQHF	TGTGCCAGCAGTCCCCATCTCGGGGAGTCTCAGCCCCAGCATTTT
TRBV7-9	.	TRBJ1-1	.	CAGNSRGENTEAFF	TGTGCCGGAAATTCAAGGGGTGAGAACACTGAAGCTTTCTTT
TRBV7-2	.	TRBJ1-2	.	CASSLASFSNYGYTF	TGTGCCAGCAGCTTGGCAAGTTTTTCTAACTATGGCTACACCTTC
TRBV18	.	TRBJ2-1	TRBD2	CASSPTSGSNEQFF	TGTGCCAGCTCACCAACTAGCGGGAGTAATGAGCAGTTCTTC
TRBV28	.	TRBJ2-7	TRBD1	CASSLSYRGTYEQYF	TGTGCCAGCAGTTTGTCCTACAGGGGTACCTACGAGCAGTACTTC
TRBV4-1	.	TRBJ1-2	.	CASSPQGGYGYTF	TGCGCCAGCAGCCCGCAGGGAGGATATGGCTACACCTTC
TRBV6-5	.	TRBJ2-2	.	CASRTGTLNTGELFF	TGTGCCAGCAGGACCGGGACGCTGAACACCGGGGAGCTGTTTTTT
TRBV4-2	.	TRBJ2-1	TRBD2	CASSRVAGGRGYNEQFF	TGTGCCAGCAGCCGAGTAGCGGGAGGACGGGGATACAATGAGCAGTTCTTC
TRBV18	.	TRBJ1-4	.	CASSPKAPGEKLFF	TGTGCCAGCTCACCAAAGGCGCCGGGGGAAAAACTGTTTTTT
TRBV5-1	.	TRBJ2-7	.	CASSFQEAGRYEQYF	TGCGCCAGCAGCTTTCAGGAAGCCGGACGATACGAGCAGTACTTC
TRBV16	.	TRBJ1-2	TRBD1	CASSQGQGARGYTF	TGTGCCAGCAGCCAAGGACAGGGGGCGCGGGGCTACACCTTC
TRBV11-2	.	TRBJ1-3	.	CASSFGPGTSGNTIYF	TGTGCCAGCAGCTTCGGCCCGGGGACGTCTGGAAACACCATATATTTT
TRBV9	.	TRBJ2-2	.	CASSVLDSHTGELFF	TGTGCCAGCAGCGTATTAGACAGCCACACCGGGGAGCTGTTTTTT
TRBV20-1	.	TRBJ2-2	.	CSAGNTGELFF	TGCAGTGCAGGGAACACCGGGGAGCTGTTTTTT
TRBV11-3	once	TRBJ2-5	TRBD2	CASSPSGQETQYF	TGTGCCAGCAGCCCTAGCGGGCAAGAGACCCAGTACTTC